This T cell receptor beta chain stems from a study of tumor-infiltrating lymphocytes in localized non-small cell lung cancer. Study-level background: From each patient, both tumor and uninvolved lung, non-adjacent to tumor, were sampled.

The CDR3 is 15 residues long. CDR1 and CDR2 from the germline V gene are LNHNV and YYDKDF (reference sequence). Trimming removed 4 bases at V and 3 bases at J, with 15 bases between. Whole-study results and caveats: TCRbeta sequencing showed higher T cell infiltration in tumors than uninvolved lung. TCR sequencing covered a subset of patients with enough tissue.

Clones were sequenced by immunoSEQ multiplex PCR, and TCRdb holds only the in-frame ones, with some missing. The sample holds some 11,000 clones; less than 80% are singletons and the top ten take 8% to 13%. This clone is termed medium-sized. Its cognate antigen is unknown. The clonotype was recovered from a human donor with non-small cell lung cancer. V usage is TRBV15 and J usage is TRBJ1-1, with D maybe TRBD1 (6 bases). Input material: uninvolved lung tissue not adjacent to the tumor. As DNA, the CDR3 is TGTGCCACCAGCAAAGCAAACAGGGTTGACACTGAAGCTTTCTTT. This sequence encodes CATSKANRVDTEAFF.